This TCR beta chain was captured by sequencing in a study of blood T cell repertoires in COVID-19. Libraries were prepared by immunoSEQ multiplex PCR; TCRdb keeps only in-frame clonotypes and omits some of them. The data show about 150,000 clones, roughly 80% seen once. This clone was observed a handful of times. The germline gene is not matched at one end of the junction; a read error may be the cause. The germline V gene has CDR1 SEHNR and CDR2 FQNEAQ (reference sequence). This CDR3 region has 14 residues. The chain carries TRBV7-9 and TRBJ1-4; D possibly corresponds to TRBD1 (5 bases). The sequencing input was PBMCs or T cells enriched from blood (not recorded which). The sequence was collected from a man in his fifties or sixties who had recovered from COVID-19. CDR3 DNA sequence: TGTTCCAGCAGCAACCGGACACTTAATGAAAAACTGTTTTTT. This sequence encodes CSSSNRTLNEKLFF.